One and the same sample provided the 15 T cell receptor beta chains below, sequenced in a study of shared clonotypes between healthy human individuals (dated by TCRdb to about 2020). CD8 naive samples were obtained by positive selection for CCR7 among CD45RO-negative cells, yielding a CD45RA+CCR7+ population from which TemRA cells were excluded. Library generation was performed with the immunoSEQ multiplex PCR assay. TCRdb mirrors the immuneACCESS table, restricted to in-frame sequences. Some clones are absent from its copies; in checked studies, under half trace to an unresolved V gene, and the reason for the others is unknown. For this sample there are 1.5 million to 2.5 million clones; just under 95% appear just once. In total, the top ten clones hold roughly 1% of the sample. Specimen: naive CD8+ T cells sorted from blood. In the paper's terms, the cell subset or site label means: CD45RA+CCR7+. The receptors here all came from a young man in good health.

About this clone itself: Germline and junction disagree at one end, which may indicate a read error. The chain couples TRBV6-5 to TRBJ1-2; D gene unclear. Germline lookup yields CDR1 MNHEY and CDR2 SVGAGI. The CDR3 sequence is 13 residues long. CDR3 DNA sequence: TGTGCCAGCAGCTACTGGAGGGACTATGGCTACACCTTC. It is translated as CASSYWRDYGYTF.

CDR3 in DNA: TGCGCCAGCAGCCCGACGGGGGTCCTCTCTGGGGCCAACGTCCTGACTTTC. It is translated as CASSPTGVLSGANVLTF. The chain couples TRBV4-3 to TRBJ2-6, with a tentative D call TRBD2 (6 bases). The germline V gene encodes CDR1 LGHNA and CDR2 YSLEER. The CDR3 totals 17 residues. Trimming pared 4 bases from V and 0 bases from J, leaving 13 bases between.

The chain joins TRBV27 to TRBJ2-2; no definite D call. Trimming pared 7 bases from V and 7 bases from J, leaving 19 bases between. Germline loops: CDR1 MNHEY, CDR2 SMNVEV (reference sequence). The CDR3 runs to 15 residues. CDR3 in amino acids: CASIGSRYRGGELFF. The CDR3 coding sequence is TGTGCCAGCATTGGTTCCAGATACAGAGGCGGGGAGCTGTTTTTT.

This sequence joins TRBV9 and TRBJ2-5; D not resolved. Germline CDR1 is SGDLS and CDR2 is YYNGEE. Between the trimmed V and J ends, which lost 7 bases and 1 base, there was a span of 11 bases. This CDR3 is built from 13 residues. CDR3 residues: CASGVGFQETQYF. The CDR3 bases are TGTGCCAGCGGGGTGGGCTTCCAAGAGACCCAGTACTTC.

The CDR3, as DNA: TGTGCCAGTAACCCCGGGTGGGGGTCCTACGAGCAGTACTTC. Its translation is CASNPGWGSYEQYF. The chain links TRBV19 to TRBJ2-7, with D perhaps matching TRBD1 or TRBD2 (5 bases each). Germline V gene lookup returns CDR1 LNHDA and CDR2 SQIVND (reference sequence). This CDR3 has 14 residues. V lost 7 bases and J 1 base, leaving 14 bases between the germline ends.

The genes are TRBV19 and TRBJ1-1; tentatively, D is TRBD1 (5 bases). Trimming took 7 bases from V and 1 from J, leaving 10 bases between them. Germline V gives CDR1 LNHDA, CDR2 SQIVND (reference sequence). CDR3 length: 13 residues. CDR3 sequence reads: CASTGTENTEAFF. CDR3 bases: TGTGCCAGTACCGGGACGGAGAACACTGAAGCTTTCTTT.

The genes are TRBV18 and TRBJ2-5; 9 bases align to TRBD2. The CDR3 runs to 14 residues. From germline, CDR1 is KGHSH and CDR2 LQKENI. Trimming at V came to 3 bases and at J to 4 bases, leaving 3 bases not matched to a gene. CDR3 region: CASSPGGRGETQYF. CDR3 DNA: TGTGCCAGCTCACCCGGCGGGAGGGGAGAGACCCAGTACTTC.

This sequence joins TRBV2 and TRBJ1-4, with 7 bases identical to TRBD1. CDR3 length: 15 residues. Trimming took 2 bases from V and 7 from J; bases not matched to a gene: 7. Looked up from germline, CDR1 is SNHLY and CDR2 is FYNNEI. CDR3 region: CASSETTGWSEKLFF. The CDR3 DNA sequence: TGTGCCAGCAGTGAAACGACAGGGTGGAGTGAAAAACTGTTTTTT.

V gene TRBV5-6 combines with J gene TRBJ1-4; weak D call: TRBD1 (5 bases). CDR1 is SGHDT and CDR2 is YYEEEE in the germline V gene. V was clipped by 0 bases and J by 0 bases, with 6 bases between them. The CDR3 is 15 residues long. CDR3 sequence reads: CASSLGQSTNEKLFF. As DNA, the CDR3 is TGTGCCAGCAGCTTGGGACAGTCAACTAATGAAAAACTGTTTTTT. The entire variable domain, with the rest obtained from reference TRBV5-6 and TRBJ1-4, is as follows: DAGVTQSPTHLIKTRGQQVTLRCSPKSGHDTVSWYQQALGQGPQFIFQYYEEEERQRGNFPDRFSGHQFPNYSSELNVNALLLGDSALYLCASSLGQSTNEKLFFGSGTQLSVL.

This clone was recorded once. The gene calls are TRBV6-5 and TRBJ1-2; D is possibly TRBD1 (5 bases). V lost 2 bases and J 4 bases, leaving 11 bases between the germline ends. The CDR3 consists of 14 residues. Germline V gives CDR1 MNHEY, CDR2 SVGAGI. The CDR3 is CASSYAGPPYGYTF. DNA for the CDR3: TGTGCCAGCAGTTACGCGGGGCCACCCTATGGCTACACCTTC.

The genes are TRBV2 and TRBJ2-1; the D gene is possibly TRBD2 (6 bases). Germline V CDR1 and CDR2: SNHLY, FYNNEI. This CDR3 comprises 17 residues. V lost 6 bases to trimming and J lost 4 bases, with 22 bases between them. The CDR3, as DNA: TGTGCCAGCAGGGAACTCGCCGGAGGGCCGATGTACAATGAGCAGTTCTTC. Translated, it gives CASRELAGGPMYNEQFF. The whole variable domain, remainder taken from reference TRBV2 and TRBJ2-1, is EPEVTQTPSHQVTQMGQEVILRCVPISNHLYFYWYRQILGQKVEFLVSFYNNEISEKSEIFDDQFSVERPDGSNFTLKIRSTKLEDSAMYFCASRELAGGPMYNEQFFGPGTRLTVL.

This clone was seen only a few times. The chain uses TRBV28 and TRBJ1-6, with TRBD1 identical over 8 bases. CDR3 length: 14 residues. Germline V gene sequence: CDR1 MDHEN, CDR2 SYDVKM. V lost 7 bases, J lost 6 bases, and 5 bases stayed unmatched. CDR3 sequence reads: CASIRTGLNSPLHF. CDR3 in DNA: TGTGCCAGCATTAGGACAGGGCTTAATTCACCCCTCCACTTT.

This clone came up once. Distinct nucleotide sequences in the sample also encode this CDR3. This chain uses TRBV5-1 with TRBJ1-1; D is unclear. The CDR3 is 13 amino acids. V was clipped by 0 bases and J by 2 bases, with 5 bases between them. Germline V CDR1 and CDR2: SGHRS, YFSETQ. DNA of the CDR3: TGCGCCAGCAGCTTGGATTTAAACACTGAAGCTTTCTTT. This codes for CASSLDLNTEAFF.

The chain is built from TRBV28 and TRBJ2-5, with TRBD2 identical over 13 bases. V shed 2 bases, J shed 9 bases, and the junction held 3 bases outside the gene matches. CDR3 length: 14 residues. Germline V lookup: CDR1 MDHEN, CDR2 SYDVKM. This chain's CDR3 is CASSLSGTSGAQYF. Written as DNA, the CDR3 is TGTGCCAGCAGTTTAAGCGGGACTAGCGGGGCCCAGTACTTC.

The genes are TRBV27 and TRBJ2-7; TRBD1 matches at 8 bases. The CDR3 loop spans 14 amino acids. Losses at the gene ends were 6 bases for V and 7 bases for J; bases not matched to a gene: 11. Germline V lookup: CDR1 MNHEY, CDR2 SMNVEV (reference sequence). CDR3 in DNA: TGTGCCAGCAGACCCGGGACAGGTCTGAGGGAGCAGTACTTC. Protein product: CASRPGTGLREQYF.